This is a list of T cell receptor beta chains from one sample in a study of CD8+ T cells in alopecia areata. Produced via immunoSEQ multiplex PCR; TCRdb's table is partial and in-frame only. In the table there are approximately 11,000 clones, roughly 57% of which are singletons. The sequencing input was skin. These receptors were taken from a human donor with alopecia areata. Both conserved end residues are part of each CDR3. Fields, in order: clone size, J gene, D gene, V gene, CDR3 protein, CDR3 DNA. D genes are given only for firm matches. The size field is filled for only some rows; it gives once, few, many or a size class.

clone size: few; J gene: TRBJ2-1; D gene: -; V gene: TRBV5-1; CDR3 protein: CASSSGGLYNEQFF; CDR3 DNA: TGCGCCAGCAGCTCCGGGGGGCTTTACAATGAGCAGTTCTTC
clone size: -; J gene: TRBJ2-7; D gene: -; V gene: TRBV7-6; CDR3 protein: CASSQAGGYEQYF; CDR3 DNA: TGTGCCAGCAGCCAAGCGGGTGGCTACGAGCAGTACTTC
clone size: few; J gene: TRBJ2-3; D gene: TRBD2; V gene: TRBV5-1; CDR3 protein: CASSPRPAGGRTDTQYF; CDR3 DNA: TGCGCCAGCAGCCCCCGGCCAGCGGGGGGTCGCACAGATACGCAGTATTTT
clone size: few; J gene: TRBJ2-7; D gene: -; V gene: TRBV7-2; CDR3 protein: CASSHPRAGEQYF; CDR3 DNA: TGTGCCAGCAGCCACCCTCGCGCGGGGGAGCAGTACTTC
clone size: few; J gene: TRBJ1-2; D gene: TRBD1; V gene: TRBV15; CDR3 protein: CATSARTGSGYTF; CDR3 DNA: TGTGCCACCAGCGCCCGGACAGGGAGCGGCTACACCTTC
clone size: once; J gene: TRBJ1-1; D gene: -; V gene: TRBV4-1; CDR3 protein: CASSQDVEAFF; CDR3 DNA: TGCGCCAGCAGCCAAGATGTTGAAGCTTTCTTT
clone size: -; J gene: TRBJ2-3; D gene: TRBD2; V gene: TRBV30; CDR3 protein: CAWNAGGPDTQYF; CDR3 DNA: TGTGCCTGGAATGCGGGGGGCCCAGATACGCAGTATTTT
clone size: -; J gene: TRBJ1-5; D gene: -; V gene: TRBV6-1; CDR3 protein: CASTTEYQPQHF; CDR3 DNA: TGTGCCAGCACGACAGAATATCAGCCCCAGCATTTT
clone size: once; J gene: TRBJ1-4; D gene: -; V gene: TRBV10-2; CDR3 protein: CASSLRGTNEKLFF; CDR3 DNA: TGCGCCAGCAGTCTCAGGGGTACTAATGAAAAACTGTTTTTT
clone size: -; J gene: TRBJ1-2; D gene: -; V gene: TRBV29-1; CDR3 protein: CSVESDSVYGYTF; CDR3 DNA: TGCAGCGTTGAGTCTGACAGCGTCTATGGCTACACCTTC
clone size: -; J gene: TRBJ2-7; D gene: -; V gene: TRBV28; CDR3 protein: CASSRRGGQGYEQYF; CDR3 DNA: TGTGCCAGCAGTCGAAGGGGGGGGCAGGGGTACGAGCAGTACTTC
clone size: -; J gene: TRBJ2-7; D gene: TRBD1; V gene: TRBV7-2; CDR3 protein: CASSGTRRTGNYEQYF; CDR3 DNA: TGTGCCAGCAGCGGGACGCGGCGGACAGGGAACTACGAGCAGTACTTC
clone size: -; J gene: TRBJ2-7; D gene: -; V gene: TRBV29-1; CDR3 protein: CSVREQNYEQYF; CDR3 DNA: TGCAGCGTTCGAGAACAGAACTACGAGCAGTACTTC
clone size: few; J gene: TRBJ1-2; D gene: -; V gene: TRBV27; CDR3 protein: CASRPHRGQRGGGYTF; CDR3 DNA: TGTGCCAGCAGGCCTCATCGGGGGCAGAGGGGTGGTGGCTACACCTTC
clone size: -; J gene: TRBJ1-1; D gene: -; V gene: TRBV11-1; CDR3 protein: CASSFRGRMNTEAFF; CDR3 DNA: TGTGCCAGCAGCTTTAGGGGACGAATGAACACTGAAGCTTTCTTT